This T cell receptor (beta chain) was recovered during a study of Graves' ophthalmopathy and Graves' hyperthyroidism. The germline V gene has CDR1 SGHAT and CDR2 FQNNGV. CDR3 size: 18 residues. The germline V and J ends were trimmed by 5 bases and 1 base, with 20 bases remaining between them. Amplification from RNA transcripts yielded the TCR beta CDR3 regions. Investigators did first-round RT-PCR with HTBI primers, then second-round multiplex PCR. Via MiXCR, TCRdb re-called the multiplex PCR reads, giving one row per CDR3 protein. The sample records 200,000 to 250,000 distinct CDR3 sequences, 20% to 25% being singletons. This clonotype turned up a few times. Moderate-to-severe activity, CAS at least 3, NOSPECS at least 4 and duration under 3 months characterized donors with ophthalmopathy.

The source material was peripheral blood. The chain is built from TRBV11-2 and TRBJ2-2, with D perhaps matching TRBD2 (6 bases). This TCR was recovered from a woman between 45 and 60 years old with Graves' ophthalmopathy. Here the CDR3 DNA reads TGTGCCAGCAGCACGAGTTATGGTCTGCGGGGGAACACCGGGGAGCTGTTTTTT. It translates to CASSTSYGLRGNTGELFF.